This TCR beta chain was recovered during a study of identical twins. This clonotype was recorded many times. What it binds is not known. One entry per CDR3 protein results from TCRdb running MiXCR on the 5' RACE reads. The sample comprises about 340,000 distinct CDR3 sequences, around an eighth of which are singletons, and 6% to 9% rests with the top ten. Healthy Caucasians alone served as donors. Study-level results: Twin-shared out-of-frame alpha sequences were enriched for low generation probability. A lower insertion count was a feature of abundant cord blood beta clonotypes, with no such feature in memory repertoires. Analyses based on zero insertions could be partly confounded by invariant MAIT and iNKT cells.

The CDR3 is 12 amino acids. Trimming shortened V by 2 bases and J by 6 bases, and 4 bases separated the two germline ends. Germline V gene lookup returns CDR1 MNHEY and CDR2 SVGAGI. The sample was also linked to a second study, of yellow fever vaccine responses in identical twins.

This chain connects TRBV6-5 to TRBJ2-2; D remains ambiguous. The clonotype was recovered from a woman younger than 35 in good health. Sequenced sample: CD8+ T cells sorted from blood. The chain's CDR3 is CASSYGSGELFF. CDR3 in DNA: TGTGCCAGCAGTTACGGGTCCGGGGAGCTGTTTTTT.